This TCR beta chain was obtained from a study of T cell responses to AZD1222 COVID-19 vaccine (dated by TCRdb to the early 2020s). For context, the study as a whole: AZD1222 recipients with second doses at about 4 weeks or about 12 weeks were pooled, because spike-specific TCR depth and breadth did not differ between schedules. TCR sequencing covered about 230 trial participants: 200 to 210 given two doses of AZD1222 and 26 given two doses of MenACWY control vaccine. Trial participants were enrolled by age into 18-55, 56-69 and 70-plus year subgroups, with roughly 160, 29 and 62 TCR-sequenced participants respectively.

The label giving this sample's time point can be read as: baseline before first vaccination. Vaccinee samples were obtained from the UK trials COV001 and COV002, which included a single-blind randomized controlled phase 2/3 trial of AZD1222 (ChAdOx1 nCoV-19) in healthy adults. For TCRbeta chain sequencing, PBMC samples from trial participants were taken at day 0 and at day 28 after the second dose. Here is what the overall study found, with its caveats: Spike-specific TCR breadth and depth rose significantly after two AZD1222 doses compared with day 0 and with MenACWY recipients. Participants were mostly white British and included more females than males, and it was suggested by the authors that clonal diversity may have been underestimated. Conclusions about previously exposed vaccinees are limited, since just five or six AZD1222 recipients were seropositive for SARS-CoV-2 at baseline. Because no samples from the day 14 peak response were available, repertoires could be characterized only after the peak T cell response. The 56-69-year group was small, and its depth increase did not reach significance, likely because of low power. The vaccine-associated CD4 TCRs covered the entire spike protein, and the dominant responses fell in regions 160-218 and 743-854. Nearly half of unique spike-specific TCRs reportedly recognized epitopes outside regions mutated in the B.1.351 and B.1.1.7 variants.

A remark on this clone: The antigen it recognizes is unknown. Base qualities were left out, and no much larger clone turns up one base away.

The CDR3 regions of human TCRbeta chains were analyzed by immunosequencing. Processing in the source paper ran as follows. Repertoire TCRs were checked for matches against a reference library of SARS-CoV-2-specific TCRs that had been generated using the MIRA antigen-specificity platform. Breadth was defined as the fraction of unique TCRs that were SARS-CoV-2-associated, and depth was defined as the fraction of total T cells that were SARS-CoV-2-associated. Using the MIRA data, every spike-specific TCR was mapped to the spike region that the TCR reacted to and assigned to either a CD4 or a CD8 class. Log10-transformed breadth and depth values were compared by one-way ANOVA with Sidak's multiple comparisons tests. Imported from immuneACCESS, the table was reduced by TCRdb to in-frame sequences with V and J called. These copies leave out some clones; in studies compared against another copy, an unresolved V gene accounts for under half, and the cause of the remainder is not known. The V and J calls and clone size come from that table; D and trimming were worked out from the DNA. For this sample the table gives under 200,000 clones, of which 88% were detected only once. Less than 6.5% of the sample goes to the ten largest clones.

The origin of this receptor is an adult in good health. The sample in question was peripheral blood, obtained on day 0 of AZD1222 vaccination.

This receptor carries the CDR3 CASSLNGGGVLNEQFF. The nucleotides read TGTGCCAGCAGCTTAAACGGCGGCGGGGTTTTAAATGAGCAGTTCTTC. The sequence joins TRBV7-6 to TRBJ2-1; a tentative D match to TRBD2 spans 6 bases. Trimming costs V 2 bases and J 7 bases, and their ends lie 18 bases apart. Measured from the cysteine to the phenylalanine, the CDR3 is 16 residues long. Solely the CDR3 DNA is kept, with 48 bases framed from the first base. The germline V gene provides CDR1 SGHVS and CDR2 FNYEAQ.